The 20 T cell receptor beta chains listed next were all sequenced from one sample in a study of T cell clones after liver transplantation. Using immunoSEQ multiplex PCR, the repertoire was profiled, and TCRdb retains in-frame clones only, with some absent. The table has over 55,000 clones, 70% to 80% seen once. The sequences come from CD4+ T cells from blood, collected at the roughly 16-month timepoint. The origin of the receptors is a human patient who received a liver transplant. Some T cells may be transferred from the graft donor.

This chain connects TRBV7-2 to TRBJ2-1, with 8 bases that match TRBD1. The germline V gene encodes CDR1 SGHTA and CDR2 FQGNSA. The junction had 13 bases not matched to a gene; V was cut back by 5 bases and J by 13 bases. The CDR3 consists of 14 residues. The CDR3 loop is CASSPRTGRIEQFF. CDR3 DNA sequence: TGTGCCAGCAGCCCGAGGACAGGGCGGATTGAACAGTTCTTC. Complete variable domain (other parts from reference TRBV7-2 and TRBJ2-1): GAGVSQSPSNKVTEKGKDVELRCDPISGHTALYWYRQSLGQGLEFLIYFQGNSAPDKSGLPSDRFSAERTGGSVSTLTIQRTQQEDSAVYLCASSPRTGRIEQFFGPGTRLTVL.

The J gene is TRBJ2-3, the V gene TRBV5-1, with TRBD2 identical over 12 bases. There are 15 residues in the CDR3. CDR1 SGHRS and CDR2 YFSETQ come from the germline V gene. The V gene end was trimmed by 4 bases and the J gene end by 3 bases; junction bases not matched to a gene: 3. Here the CDR3 reads CASSLTSGGTDTQYF. CDR3 in DNA: TGCGCCAGCAGCCTTACTAGCGGGGGGACAGATACGCAGTATTTT.

There are a few counts of this clone. The gene calls are TRBV28 and TRBJ1-5, with TRBD1 identical over 7 bases. Germline CDR1 is MDHEN and CDR2 is SYDVKM. The V segment lost 1 base and the J segment 0 bases; nucleotides outside the gene matches: 3. The CDR3 covers 16 residues. The CDR3 DNA reads TGTGCCAGCAGTTTATTAGGGGGCGTTAGCAATCAGCCCCAGCATTTT. This translates into CASSLLGGVSNQPQHF.

The CDR3 bases are TGCGCCAGCAGGACCGGGACGGACTATGGCTACACCTTC. Protein: CASRTGTDYGYTF. The rearrangement links TRBV5-1 to TRBJ1-2; D perhaps matches TRBD1 (5 bases). Trimming took off 5 bases at V and 3 bases at J, with 11 bases between the two ends. Germline V lookup: CDR1 SGHRS, CDR2 YFSETQ. The length of the CDR3 is 13 residues.

The V call is TRBV5-5, the J call TRBJ1-4; unclear D gene. This CDR3 region has 15 residues. Germline CDR1 and CDR2: SGHKS and YYEKEE (reference sequence). V was shortened by 1 base and J by 0 bases, with 7 bases between the two germline ends. The CDR3 DNA reads TGTGCCAGCAGCTTGATTGGGACAACTAATGAAAAACTGTTTTTT. Amino acids: CASSLIGTTNEKLFF.

The V call is TRBV6-6, the J call TRBJ2-2, with D possibly being TRBD2 (5 bases). The CDR3 extends over 14 amino acids. The V and J ends lost 2 bases and 3 bases respectively, with 7 bases between them. Germline V CDR1 and CDR2: MNHNY, SVGAGI (reference sequence). As DNA, the CDR3 is TGTGCCAGCAGTTACCGGCGGGACACCGGGGAGCTGTTTTTT. It codes for CASSYRRDTGELFF.

V gene TRBV5-1 combines with J gene TRBJ2-1; TRBD2 agrees at 9 bases. The ends lost 1 base at V and 2 bases at J; junction bases unmatched: 4. The CDR3 has 16 amino acids. The V gene's germline CDR1 is SGHRS and CDR2 YFSETQ. In DNA form, the CDR3 reads TGCGCCAGCAGCTTGTCGACTAGCGGAGCCTACAATGAGCAGTTCTTC. Its translation: CASSLSTSGAYNEQFF.

The CDR3 nucleotides are TGTGCCAGCAGCCGACCGAGTTACACAGATACGCAGTATTTT. This gives the protein CASSRPSYTDTQYF. The rearrangement uses TRBV6-5 and TRBJ2-3; unclear D gene. Germline loops: CDR1 MNHEY, CDR2 SVGAGI. The CDR3 is 14 amino acids. The germline V and J ends were trimmed by 6 bases and 2 bases, with 12 bases remaining between them.

CDR3 coding DNA: TGTGCCAGCAGGTTCCCCGGACAGGCGGTCGGGGAGCTGTTTTTT. Residues: CASRFPGQAVGELFF. The rearrangement joins TRBV6-6 to TRBJ2-2; 7 nucleotides agree with TRBD1. Germline CDR1 reads MNHNY; CDR2 reads SVGAGI (reference sequence). The J segment lost 7 bases and the V segment lost 6 bases, leaving 11 bases of the junction unmatched. The CDR3 totals 15 residues.

This clone was seen more than once but under ten times. The V gene is TRBV7-2, the J gene TRBJ1-2; 9 nucleotides align to TRBD1. The junction had 11 bases not matched to a gene; V was cut back by 4 bases and J by 8 bases. CDR3 size: 15 residues. In germline, CDR1 is SGHTA, CDR2 FQGNSA. CDR3 DNA sequence: TGTGCCAGCAGCTCTATTGGGGGACAGGGAGCGGGCTACACCTTC. The encoded protein is CASSSIGGQGAGYTF.

The chain carries TRBV15 and TRBJ2-3; D gene ambiguous. Germline V gene sequence: CDR1 LNHNV, CDR2 YYDKDF (reference sequence). This CDR3 has 16 amino acids. V was cut by 0 bases and J by 1 base, with 11 bases left in between. The CDR3 here is CATSREDKLRTDTQYF. CDR3 coding DNA: TGTGCCACCAGCAGAGAAGATAAGTTGCGCACAGATACGCAGTATTTT. Full variable domain (missing parts from reference TRBV15 and TRBJ2-3): DAMVIQNPRYQVTQFGKPVTLSCSQTLNHNVMYWYQQKSSQAPKLLFHYYDKDFNNEADTPDNFQSRRPNTSFCFLDIRSPGLGDTAMYLCATSREDKLRTDTQYFGPGTRLTVL.

This clone was recorded a few times. The genes are TRBV9 and TRBJ1-3, with 8 positions matching TRBD1. The V gene's germline CDR1 is SGDLS and CDR2 YYNGEE. Losses at the gene ends were 0 bases for V and 4 bases for J; bases not matched to a gene: 9. The CDR3 is 17 residues long. The CDR3: CASSVDLQGAWGNTIYF. CDR3 nucleotides: TGTGCCAGCAGCGTAGATCTCCAGGGGGCATGGGGAAACACCATATATTTT.

By share of the sample, this clone is medium-sized. This chain connects TRBV10-3 to TRBJ1-3; D is unclear. Germline V CDR1 and CDR2: ENHRY, SYGVKD. The V end lost 10 bases, the J end lost 2 bases, and 12 bases lay between the germline ends. The CDR3 runs to 13 residues. The CDR3: CATHESAGNTIYF. The CDR3 DNA reads TGTGCCACCCATGAGAGCGCTGGAAACACCATATATTTT.

The gene calls are TRBV5-1 and TRBJ2-1; 7 bases fit TRBD2. Trimming took 5 bases from V and 5 from J; bases not matched to a gene: 19. CDR1 and CDR2 from the germline V gene are SGHRS and YFSETQ. The CDR3 is made up of 18 amino acids. For the CDR3, the DNA is TGCGCCAGCAGATACCGACGGGCGGCTAGCGGAGAGAACAATGAGCAGTTCTTC. Translating it yields CASRYRRAASGENNEQFF.

This chain joins TRBV7-9 and TRBJ1-1; a weak D match, TRBD1 (6 bases). Germline CDR1 is SEHNR and CDR2 is FQNEAQ (reference sequence). V was clipped by 5 bases and J by 5 bases, with 18 bases between them. The CDR3 consists of 15 residues. The CDR3 DNA follows: TGTGCCAGCAGCGCAACGGGACGAGGGGGAACTGAAGCTTTCTTT. This encodes CASSATGRGGTEAFF.

The chain links TRBV4-1 to TRBJ2-7; TRBD1 is a possible D gene (6 bases). Trimming stripped 4 bases from V and 4 bases from J, with 17 bases between. CDR3 size: 15 residues. The germline CDR1 and CDR2 sequences are MGHRA and YSYEKL. DNA for the CDR3: TGCGCCAGCAGCCCCCCGGACAGAGCACTTTACGAGCAGTACTTC. This sequence encodes CASSPPDRALYEQYF.

V and J are TRBV14 and TRBJ2-1; 7 bases are a match to TRBD1. This CDR3 region has 15 residues. V lost 3 bases to trimming and J lost 6 bases; unmatched junction nucleotides: 8. Germline values: CDR1 SGHDN, CDR2 FVKESK. The CDR3 DNA is TGTGCCAGCAGCCAGATCCGACAGGGTGCCAATGAGCAGTTCTTC. As protein: CASSQIRQGANEQFF.

The V gene is TRBV5-1, the J gene TRBJ1-2; D ambiguous. The germline V gene encodes CDR1 SGHRS and CDR2 YFSETQ. Trimming shortened V by 4 bases and J by 6 bases, and 13 bases separated the two germline ends. The CDR3 spans 13 residues. CDR3: CASSRGAGDGYTF. The CDR3 DNA reads as TGCGCCAGCAGCAGAGGAGCTGGGGATGGCTACACCTTC.

This clone was picked up a small number of times. V usage is TRBV18 and J usage is TRBJ1-1; D uncertain. The CDR3 consists of 15 residues. V was clipped by 0 bases and J by 3 bases, with 11 bases between them. Germline lookup yields CDR1 KGHSH and CDR2 LQKENI. The CDR3 DNA reads as TGTGCCAGCTCACCACCCTCAATCGCCGACACTGAAGCTTTCTTT. Protein: CASSPPSIADTEAFF.

The J gene is TRBJ2-7, the V gene TRBV28; D possibly matches TRBD1 or TRBD2 (5 bases each). The germline V gene encodes CDR1 MDHEN and CDR2 SYDVKM. This CDR3 has 13 amino acids. Trimming shortened V by 7 bases and J by 4 bases, and 14 bases separated the two germline ends. CDR3 amino acids: CASIGTGRYEQYV. Here the CDR3 DNA reads TGTGCCAGCATTGGGACGGGGCGGTACGAGCAGTACGTC.